The source of this TCR beta chain is a study of T cell repertoires in cytomegalovirus infection. In the study overall: Public TCR beta signatures indicated both CMV infection and matching HLA type. Study-wide findings and caveats: There were carriers of CMV plus the relevant HLA, and cumulative public TCR beta family frequency identified them.

TCRdb recomputed calls from the reads with MiXCR, one row per CDR3 protein. The sample holds 100,000 to 150,000 distinct CDR3 sequences, approximately 9.2% seen once. This clonotype showed up many times. Antigen specificity is unknown. There are 13 residues in the CDR3. Germline CDR1 DFQATT, CDR2 SNEGSKA (reference sequence). The V end was cut by 6 bases, the J end by 3 bases, with 11 bases between. The sequence derives from a human donor in good health (CMV status not recorded). Some clones in this sample may be carry-over from other donors' samples. The chain employs TRBV20-1 and TRBJ2-2; D is unresolved. The sequencing sample was made of PBMCs. In DNA form, the CDR3 reads TGCAGTGCCCTCCCTGCGGACACCGGGGAGCTGTTTTTT. Translating gives CSALPADTGELFF.